What follows is one T cell receptor beta chain and its context. TCRdb re-derived calls from the 5' RACE reads in MiXCR, one entry per CDR3 protein. Found here are thousands of distinct CDR3 sequences, less than 25% of them singletons; the top ten hold roughly 47%. The source of the sample is a study of neurological immune-mediated disorders. CDR1 and CDR2 from the germline V gene are LGHDT and YNNKEL (reference sequence). V lost 5 bases to trimming and J lost 6 bases; unmatched junction nucleotides: 8. The CDR3 runs 14 residues. The origin of this receptor is a woman aged 55 to 70 with HTLV-1-associated myelopathy (HAM/TSP). The rearrangement uses TRBV3-1 and TRBJ2-7; 9 nucleotides agree with TRBD1. The sequenced sample consisted of CD8+ T cells from blood. The DNA for the CDR3 is TGTGCCAGCAGCGATGGGACAGGGCTGCCCGAGCAGTACTTC. Translation gives CASSDGTGLPEQYF.